The source of this T cell receptor beta chain is a study of cytomegalovirus exposure and HLA in healthy donors. Study results and caveats: In a later analysis, about 17,000 TCR beta sequences were associated with HLA alleles at 0.05 false discovery rate.

The CDR3 extends over 12 amino acids. The V end was cut by 0 bases, the J end by 5 bases, with 5 bases between. Germline CDR1 is SGHDN and CDR2 is FVKESK. This clone was counted a few times. The antigen remains unidentified. The PCR was carried out with 60 Vbeta primers and 13 Jbeta primers. This table comes from immunoSEQ multiplex PCR, and its TCRdb copy is limited to in-frame clones, with some not included. The sample lists some 170,000 clones, approximately 82% occurring once. V usage is TRBV14 and J usage is TRBJ2-7; D uncertain. Sequencing was performed on PBMCs. This clonotype was sampled from a woman in her 30s in good health and CMV-seronegative. The chain's CDR3 is CASSQERNEQYF. CDR3 nucleotide sequence: TGTGCCAGCAGCCAAGAGAGGAACGAGCAGTACTTC.